The clone carrying this TCR beta chain was counted a few times. The target antigen is unknown. This CDR3 is built from 16 residues. The germline V gene encodes CDR1 SQVTM and CDR2 ANQGSEA. Trimming removed 1 base at V and 5 bases at J, with 20 bases between. This sample was included in a study of Graves' ophthalmopathy and Graves' hyperthyroidism. Study-level information: The authors collected peripheral blood at initial diagnosis, before any treatment.

RNA transcripts provided the template for amplifying TCR beta CDR3 regions. The first round was an RT-PCR with HTBI primers, and the second round was a multiplex PCR. TCRdb ran MiXCR on the multiplex PCR reads and lists one entry per CDR3 protein. The sample shows just over 400,000 distinct CDR3 sequences, roughly 21% of them seen only once. Whole-study findings and limits: In blood, most expanded thyroid clonotypes above 0.001 frequency were also detected.

Where ophthalmopathy was absent within 18 months of follow-up, hyperthyroidism was stable. Hyperthyroidism patients were newly diagnosed, ill under 2 months, and aged 18 to 65 years. This sequence was found in a woman aged 18-35 years with stable Graves' hyperthyroidism. The rearrangement links TRBV29-1 to TRBJ2-5; D is possibly TRBD2 (7 bases). Sequencing was done on a sample of peripheral blood. The CDR3, as DNA: TGCAGCGTTGAAGGGAGAGGGGGGGCTCAAGTGGAGACCCAGTACTTC. Residues: CSVEGRGGAQVETQYF.